A selection of T cell receptor beta chains follows, all from one sample in a study of blood T cell repertoires in COVID-19. The repertoire was sequenced with immunoSEQ multiplex PCR; TCRdb's copy has only in-frame clones and lacks some. The sample has some 200,000 clones, roughly 86% seen once. Sequencing was carried out using PBMCs or T cells enriched from blood (not recorded which). All receptors come from a man between 18 and 35 years old with acute COVID-19. CDR3s include the opening cysteine and the closing phenylalanine or tryptophan. The order of the fields is D gene, J gene, clone size, V gene, CDR3 protein, CDR3 DNA. D genes are given only for firm matches. Only part of the rows carry a size: once, few, many, or a class if the clone is expanded.

D: TRBD2; J: TRBJ2-7; size: many; V: TRBV4-2; CDR3: CASSQEYGGGSSYEQYF; DNA: TGTGCCAGCAGCCAAGAGTACGGCGGGGGGAGCTCCTACGAGCAGTACTTC
D: TRBD1; J: TRBJ2-7; size: few; V: TRBV28; CDR3: CASSRSPGQGYEQYF; DNA: TGTGCCAGCAGCCGATCCCCGGGACAGGGTTACGAGCAGTACTTC
D: TRBD2; J: TRBJ2-1; size: .; V: TRBV14; CDR3: CASSLLLSGSVDEQFF; DNA: TGTGCCAGCAGCCTACTACTTAGCGGGAGTGTCGATGAGCAGTTCTTC
D: TRBD2; J: TRBJ2-1; size: .; V: TRBV28; CDR3: CASTSGLAGGYNEQFF; DNA: TGTGCCAGCACCTCGGGACTAGCGGGAGGGTACAATGAGCAGTTCTTC
D: .; J: TRBJ1-1; size: .; V: TRBV5-1; CDR3: CASSTDSNTEAFF; DNA: TGCGCCAGCAGCACAGACAGCAACACTGAAGCTTTCTTT
D: TRBD2; J: TRBJ2-1; size: .; V: TRBV28; CDR3: CASRRTSFDEQFF; DNA: TGTGCCAGCAGGAGGACTAGTTTCGATGAGCAGTTCTTC
D: .; J: TRBJ1-1; size: .; V: TRBV19; CDR3: CASCRQSGGTEAFF; DNA: TGTGCCAGTTGTCGACAGTCCGGCGGCACTGAAGCTTTCTTT
D: TRBD1; J: TRBJ1-1; size: .; V: TRBV4-3; CDR3: CASSQGGRNRGIEAFF; DNA: TGCGCCAGCAGCCAAGGCGGGAGAAACAGGGGGATTGAAGCTTTCTTT
D: TRBD1; J: TRBJ2-6; size: .; V: TRBV7-9; CDR3: CASSSQGFPGANVLTF; DNA: TGTGCCAGCAGCTCACAGGGGTTCCCCGGGGCCAACGTCCTGACTTTC
D: TRBD1; J: TRBJ1-1; size: .; V: TRBV6-5; CDR3: CASSSQGQKNTEAFF; DNA: TGTGCCAGCAGTTCCCAGGGACAGAAAAACACTGAAGCTTTCTTT
D: .; J: TRBJ1-2; size: .; V: TRBV19; CDR3: CASSNGAYGYTF; DNA: TGTGCCAGTAGTAATGGGGCTTACGGCTACACCTTC
D: TRBD2; J: TRBJ2-2; size: .; V: TRBV9; CDR3: CASSVATSGGNTGELFF; DNA: TGTGCCAGCAGCGTAGCTACAAGCGGGGGGAACACCGGGGAGCTGTTTTTT
D: .; J: TRBJ1-2; size: .; V: TRBV19; CDR3: CASSIGGLRANYGYTF; DNA: TGTGCCAGTAGTATAGGGGGACTTCGTGCCAACTATGGCTACACCTTC
D: TRBD1; J: TRBJ1-2; size: .; V: TRBV28; CDR3: CASSLPGTAYGYTF; DNA: TGTGCCAGCAGTTTACCTGGGACAGCGTATGGCTACACCTTC
D: .; J: TRBJ1-1; size: once; V: TRBV24-1; CDR3: CATLETGSTEAFF; DNA: TGTGCCACCCTCGAAACAGGGAGCACTGAAGCTTTCTTT
D: .; J: TRBJ1-1; size: .; V: TRBV18; CDR3: CASSPTPLGARITEAFF; DNA: TGTGCCAGCTCACCCACGCCTTTGGGGGCAAGAATCACTGAAGCTTTCTTT
D: .; J: TRBJ2-1; size: once; V: TRBV10-3; CDR3: CAISESITWRVDYNEQFF; DNA: TGTGCCATCAGTGAGTCGATCACATGGCGGGTGGACTACAATGAGCAGTTCTTC
D: TRBD1; J: TRBJ2-1; size: .; V: TRBV24-1; CDR3: CATSDQGVSEQFF; DNA: TGTGCCACCAGTGATCAGGGGGTCAGTGAGCAGTTCTTC
D: TRBD2; J: TRBJ2-5; size: .; V: TRBV13; CDR3: CASSPKASRLAGQETQYF; DNA: TGTGCCAGCAGCCCCAAGGCTTCCCGGCTAGCGGGACAAGAGACCCAGTACTTC
D: .; J: TRBJ1-1; size: .; V: TRBV2; CDR3: CASSVPRRGEAFF; DNA: TGTGCCAGCAGTGTCCCACGGCGGGGTGAAGCTTTCTTT
D: TRBD2; J: TRBJ2-1; size: .; V: TRBV6-4; CDR3: CASSDDASGNYNEQFF; DNA: TGTGCCAGCAGTGACGATGCTAGCGGGAACTACAATGAGCAGTTCTTC
D: TRBD1; J: TRBJ1-1; size: .; V: TRBV19; CDR3: CASSRDRENTEAFF; DNA: TGTGCCAGTAGTAGGGACAGAGAGAACACTGAAGCTTTCTTT
D: .; J: TRBJ2-5; size: .; V: TRBV11-3; CDR3: CASSVMRSKETQYF; DNA: TGTGCCAGCAGCGTTATGAGGAGTAAGGAGACCCAGTACTTC
D: .; J: TRBJ1-1; size: .; V: TRBV4-3; CDR3: CASSQDAGNTEAFF; DNA: TGCGCCAGCAGCCAAGACGCCGGGAACACTGAAGCTTTCTTT
D: TRBD1; J: TRBJ2-7; size: .; V: TRBV25-1; CDR3: CASSDVGQGAYEQYF; DNA: TGTGCCAGCAGTGACGTGGGACAGGGGGCATACGAGCAGTACTTC
D: TRBD2; J: TRBJ2-1; size: .; V: TRBV7-7; CDR3: CASSTGTSNEQFF; DNA: TGTGCTAGCAGCACGGGGACTAGCAATGAGCAGTTCTTC
D: .; J: TRBJ1-5; size: .; V: TRBV6-5; CDR3: CASSYSIRSRQPQHF; DNA: TGTGCCAGCAGTTACTCGATACGGTCTAGACAGCCCCAGCATTTT
D: .; J: TRBJ1-1; size: .; V: TRBV28; CDR3: CASSPPHGGAFF; DNA: TGTGCCAGCAGCCCTCCCCATGGCGGAGCTTTCTTT
D: .; J: TRBJ1-2; size: .; V: TRBV28; CDR3: CATGPSDQGGYGYTF; DNA: TGTGCCACAGGGCCGTCGGATCAAGGTGGCTATGGCTACACCTTC